A selection of T cell receptor beta chains follows, all from one sample in a study of shared clonotypes between healthy human individuals. Clones were sequenced by immunoSEQ multiplex PCR, and TCRdb holds only the in-frame ones, with some missing. The data show 800,000 or so clones, with about 96% seen just once and about 0.25% held by the top ten. The specimen sequenced was naive CD8+ T cells sorted from blood. Receptors were obtained from a man aged 25 to 45 in good health. The CDR3 runs from the conserved cysteine through the conserved F or W. Each record gives: V gene, clone size, J gene, D gene, CDR3 protein, CDR3 DNA. D genes are given only for firm matches. The listing skips clone size in some rows; elsewhere it reads once, few, many or a size class.

v_gene: TRBV4-2
abundance: -
j_gene: TRBJ2-7
d_gene: -
CDR3aa: CASSHLVRYEQYF
CDR3nt: TGTGCCAGCAGCCACCTCGTGCGGTACGAGCAGTACTTC

v_gene: TRBV6-5
abundance: -
j_gene: TRBJ2-1
d_gene: TRBD2
CDR3aa: CASSSSGSSYNEQFF
CDR3nt: TGTGCCAGCAGTTCTAGCGGGAGCTCCTACAATGAGCAGTTCTTC

v_gene: TRBV9
abundance: -
j_gene: TRBJ2-5
d_gene: -
CDR3aa: CASSVQGERGETQYF
CDR3nt: TGTGCCAGCAGCGTACAGGGCGAGCGAGGGGAGACCCAGTACTTC

v_gene: TRBV29-1
abundance: -
j_gene: TRBJ2-2
d_gene: -
CDR3aa: CSVAVLDTGELFF
CDR3nt: TGCAGCGTTGCCGTGTTAGACACCGGGGAGCTGTTTTTT

v_gene: TRBV2
abundance: -
j_gene: TRBJ2-1
d_gene: TRBD2
CDR3aa: CASRYPGTSGDNEQFF
CDR3nt: TGTGCCAGCAGATACCCCGGGACTAGCGGCGACAATGAGCAGTTCTTC

v_gene: TRBV29-1
abundance: -
j_gene: TRBJ2-1
d_gene: -
CDR3aa: CSVGGHEQFF
CDR3nt: TGCAGCGTTGGGGGGCATGAGCAGTTCTTC

v_gene: TRBV7-9
abundance: -
j_gene: TRBJ2-7
d_gene: -
CDR3aa: CASSFGADTYEQYF
CDR3nt: TGTGCCAGCAGCTTCGGGGCGGATACCTACGAGCAGTACTTC

v_gene: TRBV6-1
abundance: -
j_gene: TRBJ2-1
d_gene: -
CDR3aa: CASSGVHNDEQFF
CDR3nt: TGTGCCAGCAGTGGGGTGCATAACGATGAGCAGTTCTTC

v_gene: TRBV6-5
abundance: -
j_gene: TRBJ2-7
d_gene: -
CDR3aa: CASFLGWGYEQYF
CDR3nt: TGTGCCAGCTTCCTCGGGTGGGGGTACGAGCAGTACTTC

v_gene: TRBV15
abundance: -
j_gene: TRBJ2-7
d_gene: -
CDR3aa: CATSTSTSGLPYEQYF
CDR3nt: TGTGCCACCAGCACCAGTACTTCAGGGCTTCCCTACGAGCAGTACTTC

v_gene: TRBV18
abundance: -
j_gene: TRBJ1-2
d_gene: TRBD1
CDR3aa: CASSRRTRDSYLYGYTF
CDR3nt: TGTGCCAGCTCACGTAGGACTCGGGACAGCTACCTCTATGGCTACACCTTC

v_gene: TRBV29-1
abundance: -
j_gene: TRBJ2-1
d_gene: -
CDR3aa: CSVDALREGGSYNEQFF
CDR3nt: TGCAGCGTTGATGCTTTGAGGGAGGGGGGCTCCTACAATGAGCAGTTCTTC

v_gene: TRBV6-5
abundance: -
j_gene: TRBJ2-7
d_gene: -
CDR3aa: CASSGTGTYEQYF
CDR3nt: TGTGCCAGCAGTGGGACGGGGACCTACGAGCAGTACTTC

v_gene: TRBV14
abundance: -
j_gene: TRBJ2-7
d_gene: -
CDR3aa: CASSQDNSVYEQYF
CDR3nt: TGTGCCAGCAGCCAAGATAATAGCGTCTACGAGCAGTACTTC

v_gene: TRBV27
abundance: once
j_gene: TRBJ1-5
d_gene: TRBD1
CDR3aa: CASSLTGARGQPQHF
CDR3nt: TGTGCCAGCAGCCTGACAGGGGCGAGAGGTCAGCCCCAGCATTTT

v_gene: TRBV6-5
abundance: -
j_gene: TRBJ2-1
d_gene: TRBD1
CDR3aa: CASRRTGTGYNEQFF
CDR3nt: TGTGCCAGCAGACGAACTGGGACAGGCTACAATGAGCAGTTCTTC

v_gene: TRBV7-9
abundance: once
j_gene: TRBJ2-7
d_gene: TRBD2
CDR3aa: CASSLGLKLAGGPNEQYF
CDR3nt: TGTGCCAGCAGCTTAGGGCTGAAACTAGCGGGAGGGCCTAACGAGCAGTACTTC

v_gene: TRBV7-9
abundance: -
j_gene: TRBJ1-1
d_gene: -
CDR3aa: CASSLEQVVAFF
CDR3nt: TGTGCCAGCAGCTTAGAACAGGTTGTGGCTTTCTTT

v_gene: TRBV29-1
abundance: -
j_gene: TRBJ2-7
d_gene: TRBD2
CDR3aa: CSVALAGNYEQYF
CDR3nt: TGCAGCGTTGCGCTAGCGGGAAACTACGAGCAGTACTTC

v_gene: TRBV9
abundance: -
j_gene: TRBJ2-1
d_gene: -
CDR3aa: CASSPQRTTYNEQFF
CDR3nt: TGTGCCAGCAGCCCCCAGAGGACCACCTACAATGAGCAGTTCTTC

v_gene: TRBV27
abundance: -
j_gene: TRBJ2-1
d_gene: -
CDR3aa: CASSPLESVDEQFF
CDR3nt: TGTGCCAGCAGTCCATTGGAGAGCGTAGACGAGCAGTTCTTC

v_gene: TRBV6-6
abundance: -
j_gene: TRBJ2-7
d_gene: TRBD1
CDR3aa: CASSYPDEGANYEQYF
CDR3nt: TGTGCCAGCAGTTACCCGGACGAGGGGGCGAACTACGAGCAGTACTTC

v_gene: TRBV10-3
abundance: -
j_gene: TRBJ2-7
d_gene: TRBD2
CDR3aa: CAISEGGSEGYEQYF
CDR3nt: TGTGCCATCAGTGAAGGCGGGAGTGAGGGCTACGAGCAGTACTTC

v_gene: TRBV14
abundance: -
j_gene: TRBJ1-1
d_gene: -
CDR3aa: CASSQWSGVNTEAFF
CDR3nt: TGTGCCAGCAGCCAATGGTCAGGGGTGAACACTGAAGCTTTCTTT

v_gene: TRBV13
abundance: -
j_gene: TRBJ2-7
d_gene: TRBD2
CDR3aa: CASSPSSGRPYEQYF
CDR3nt: TGTGCCAGCAGCCCGTCTAGCGGGAGGCCCTACGAGCAGTACTTC

v_gene: TRBV29-1
abundance: -
j_gene: TRBJ2-4
d_gene: -
CDR3aa: CSVSGNIQYF
CDR3nt: TGCAGCGTTTCCGGAAACATTCAGTACTTC

v_gene: TRBV7-6
abundance: -
j_gene: TRBJ2-1
d_gene: -
CDR3aa: CASSPDRSSYNEQFF
CDR3nt: TGTGCCAGCAGCCCTGACCGGAGCTCCTACAATGAGCAGTTCTTC

v_gene: TRBV5-1
abundance: -
j_gene: TRBJ2-5
d_gene: TRBD1
CDR3aa: CASSSGTGISQETQYF
CDR3nt: TGCGCCAGCAGCTCCGGGACAGGCATCTCCCAAGAGACCCAGTACTTC

v_gene: TRBV14
abundance: -
j_gene: TRBJ2-1
d_gene: TRBD2
CDR3aa: CASSQDWSLAGGSSYNEQFF
CDR3nt: TGTGCCAGCAGCCAAGATTGGTCCCTAGCGGGAGGGAGCTCCTACAATGAGCAGTTCTTC

v_gene: TRBV14
abundance: -
j_gene: TRBJ2-1
d_gene: TRBD2
CDR3aa: CASSTSGATSSYNEQFF
CDR3nt: TGTGCCAGCTCGACTAGCGGGGCTACTTCCTCCTACAATGAGCAGTTCTTC

v_gene: TRBV7-9
abundance: -
j_gene: TRBJ2-7
d_gene: TRBD2
CDR3aa: CASSWTSGLTFGEQYF
CDR3nt: TGTGCCAGCAGCTGGACTAGCGGGCTAACCTTTGGGGAGCAGTACTTC

v_gene: TRBV11-3
abundance: -
j_gene: TRBJ2-1
d_gene: TRBD2
CDR3aa: CASSLGGLAGGPSYNEQFF
CDR3nt: TGTGCCAGCAGCTTAGGGGGACTAGCGGGAGGCCCCTCCTACAATGAGCAGTTCTTC

v_gene: TRBV6-6
abundance: -
j_gene: TRBJ2-7
d_gene: TRBD2
CDR3aa: CASSFGGSSYEQYF
CDR3nt: TGTGCCAGCAGTTTCGGCGGGAGCTCCTACGAGCAGTACTTC

v_gene: TRBV4-1
abundance: once
j_gene: TRBJ1-1
d_gene: TRBD1
CDR3aa: CASSQIDRGITEAFF
CDR3nt: TGCGCCAGCAGCCAAATAGACAGGGGGATAACTGAAGCTTTCTTT

v_gene: TRBV11-2
abundance: -
j_gene: TRBJ2-1
d_gene: TRBD2
CDR3aa: CASSLGTMAEQFF
CDR3nt: TGTGCCAGCAGCCTCGGGACTATGGCTGAGCAGTTCTTC

v_gene: TRBV7-6
abundance: -
j_gene: TRBJ2-7
d_gene: -
CDR3aa: CASSLYRDPSLGQYF
CDR3nt: TGTGCCAGCAGCTTATACCGGGACCCCTCTTTGGGGCAGTACTTC

v_gene: TRBV6-5
abundance: -
j_gene: TRBJ2-7
d_gene: TRBD1
CDR3aa: CASSSRDRGYEQYF
CDR3nt: TGTGCCAGCAGTTCCCGGGACAGGGGCTACGAGCAGTACTTC

v_gene: TRBV29-1
abundance: -
j_gene: TRBJ2-1
d_gene: -
CDR3aa: CSVEGAGSYNEQFF
CDR3nt: TGCAGCGTTGAGGGCGCTGGCTCCTACAATGAGCAGTTCTTC

v_gene: TRBV27
abundance: -
j_gene: TRBJ2-6
d_gene: -
CDR3aa: CASSLSGRGGSGANVLTF
CDR3nt: TGTGCCAGCAGTTTATCTGGCAGGGGGGGCTCTGGGGCCAACGTCCTGACTTTC

v_gene: TRBV9
abundance: -
j_gene: TRBJ2-7
d_gene: TRBD2
CDR3aa: CASSLGTSASYEQYF
CDR3nt: TGTGCCAGCAGCCTAGGGACTAGCGCTTCCTACGAGCAGTACTTC

v_gene: TRBV12-2
abundance: -
j_gene: TRBJ1-2
d_gene: -
CDR3aa: CASRLAENGQLNYGYTF
CDR3nt: TGTGCAAGTCGCTTAGCGGAGAATGGACAACTTAACTATGGCTACACCTTC

v_gene: TRBV18
abundance: -
j_gene: TRBJ2-7
d_gene: TRBD1
CDR3aa: CASSPTGDRRSYEQYF
CDR3nt: TGTGCCAGCTCCCCAACGGGGGACAGGCGCTCCTACGAGCAGTACTTC

v_gene: TRBV7-9
abundance: -
j_gene: TRBJ2-7
d_gene: TRBD2
CDR3aa: CASTGGGSRNEQYF
CDR3nt: TGTGCCAGCACCGGTGGCGGGAGTCGGAACGAGCAGTACTTC

v_gene: TRBV29-1
abundance: -
j_gene: TRBJ2-1
d_gene: TRBD2
CDR3aa: CSVDLGLAGKGSSYNEQFF
CDR3nt: TGCAGCGTTGACTTGGGACTAGCGGGCAAAGGTAGCTCCTACAATGAGCAGTTCTTC

v_gene: TRBV6-6
abundance: -
j_gene: TRBJ2-1
d_gene: TRBD1
CDR3aa: CASSPTGGTYNEQFF
CDR3nt: TGTGCCAGCAGTCCGACAGGGGGCACCTACAATGAGCAGTTCTTC

v_gene: TRBV5-1
abundance: -
j_gene: TRBJ1-2
d_gene: -
CDR3aa: CASSFTGKNYGYTF
CDR3nt: TGCGCCAGCAGCTTCACAGGGAAGAACTATGGCTACACCTTC